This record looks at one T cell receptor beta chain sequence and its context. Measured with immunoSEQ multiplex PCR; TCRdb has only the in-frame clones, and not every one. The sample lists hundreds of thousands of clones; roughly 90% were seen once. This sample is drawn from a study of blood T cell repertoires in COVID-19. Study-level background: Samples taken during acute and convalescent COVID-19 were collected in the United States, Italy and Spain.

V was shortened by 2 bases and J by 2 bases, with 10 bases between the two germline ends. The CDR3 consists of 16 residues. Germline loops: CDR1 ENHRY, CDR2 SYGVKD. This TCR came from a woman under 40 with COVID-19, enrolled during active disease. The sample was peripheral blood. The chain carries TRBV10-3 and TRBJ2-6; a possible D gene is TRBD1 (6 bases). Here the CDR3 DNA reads TGTGCCATCAGTGAGGAGGACAGCCCTGGGGCCAACGTCCTGACTTTC. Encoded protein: CAISEEDSPGANVLTF.